This T cell receptor beta chain was sequenced for a study of cytomegalovirus exposure and HLA in healthy donors. Worth noting for this clone: The antigen is not known.

Study-wide points: The CMV antigen specificity of a few CMV-associated chains was confirmed through in vitro analysis.

The CDR3 spans 16 residues. Trimming removed 1 base at V and 8 bases at J, with 20 bases between. Germline loops: CDR1 SEHNR, CDR2 FQNEAQ (reference sequence). The repertoire was sequenced with immunoSEQ multiplex PCR; TCRdb's copy has only in-frame clones and lacks some. The sample shows around 150,000 clones, 90% to 95% of them seen only once. The source material was PBMCs. The chain links TRBV7-9 to TRBJ1-2; TRBD1 is a possible D gene (6 bases). This receptor was identified in a man in his late teens or twenties in good health and CMV-seronegative. Written as DNA, the CDR3 is TGTGCCAGCAGCTTAGGGACCCGGACAGATGAAAGAGGCTACACCTTC. It translates to CASSLGTRTDERGYTF.